The 3 T cell receptor beta chains in this list originate from one sample, sequenced in a study of T cells after posttransplantation cyclophosphamide. Clones were sequenced by immunoSEQ multiplex PCR, and TCRdb holds only the in-frame ones, with some missing. The sample contains tens of thousands of clones, almost 95% of which appear only once. The sequenced sample consisted of PBMCs. The receptors were gathered from a woman between 50 and 59 years old in good health and a related stem cell transplant donor.

V usage is TRBV7-6 and J usage is TRBJ1-4, with a weak D call TRBD1 (6 bases). Trimming removed 0 bases from V and 2 bases from J, with 13 bases in between. The V gene's germline CDR1 is SGHVS and CDR2 FNYEAQ. The CDR3 length is 17 residues. In DNA, the CDR3 is TGTGCCAGCAGCTTAGCACTACAGGGTTATACTAATGAAAAACTGTTTTTT. It codes for CASSLALQGYTNEKLFF.

This chain connects TRBV2 to TRBJ2-1, with D tentatively TRBD1 (6 bases). The germline gives CDR1 SNHLY, CDR2 FYNNEI. The V end was cut by 8 bases, the J end by 4 bases, with 9 bases between. This CDR3 region has 12 residues. CDR3 coding DNA: TGTGCCAGCTTAACAGGGTACAATGAGCAGTTCTTC. As protein: CASLTGYNEQFF. Full variable domain (remainder filled in from reference TRBV2 and TRBJ2-1): EPEVTQTPSHQVTQMGQEVILRCVPISNHLYFYWYRQILGQKVEFLVSFYNNEISEKSEIFDDQFSVERPDGSNFTLKIRSTKLEDSAMYFCASLTGYNEQFFGPGTRLTVL.

This rearrangement joins TRBV15 to TRBJ2-4; TRBD2 aligns across 16 bases. The CDR3 has 16 amino acids. The germline V gene has CDR1 LNHNV and CDR2 YYDKDF (reference sequence). J lost 8 bases, V lost 3 bases, and 4 bases had no gene match. The CDR3 spells CATSRGTSGGADIQYF. The CDR3 DNA follows: TGTGCCACCAGCAGGGGGACTAGCGGGGGGGCAGACATTCAGTACTTC.